This T cell receptor beta chain was captured by sequencing in a study of blood T cell repertoires in COVID-19. The overall study: Acute and convalescent COVID-19 samples came from the United States, Italy and Spain. PBMCs, B-cell-depleted T cells, or T cells provided the cDNA or gDNA that made up the material.

Per the study methods: Amplification of reference gene primers was used by the study to estimate nucleated cell counts. The assay was immunoSEQ multiplex PCR, and TCRdb's table has in-frame clones only and misses some. V, J and clone size reflect that table, while D and trimming were determined from the DNA. Here the sample spans 200,000 to 250,000 clones, roughly 81% being singletons. V was pared by 7 bases and J by 4 bases, with 10 bases between. The germline V gene encodes CDR1 LNHDA and CDR2 SQIVND (reference sequence). The CDR3 extends over 13 amino acids. The chain employs TRBV19 and TRBJ2-2; tentative D call: TRBD1 (5 bases). Source material: peripheral blood. The clonotype was recovered from a woman in her forties or fifties with active or convalescent COVID-19. The CDR3 here is CASNLRGTGELFF. CDR3 sequence (DNA): TGTGCCAGTAACTTAAGGGGCACCGGGGAGCTGTTTTTT.